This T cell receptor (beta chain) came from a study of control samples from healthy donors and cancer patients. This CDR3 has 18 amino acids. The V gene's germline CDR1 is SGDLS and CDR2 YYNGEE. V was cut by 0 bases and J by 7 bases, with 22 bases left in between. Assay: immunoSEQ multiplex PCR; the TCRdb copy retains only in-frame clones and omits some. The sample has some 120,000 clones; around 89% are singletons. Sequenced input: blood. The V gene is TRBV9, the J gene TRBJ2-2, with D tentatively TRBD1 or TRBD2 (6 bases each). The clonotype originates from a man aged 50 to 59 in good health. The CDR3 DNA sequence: TGTGCCAGCAGCGTAGACCCGGGGGCGAAAAGAGGACACGGGGAGCTGTTTTTT. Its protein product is CASSVDPGAKRGHGELFF.